The clone carrying this T cell receptor beta chain was seen ten or more times. The source of the sample is a study of Graves' ophthalmopathy and Graves' hyperthyroidism. Germline V gives CDR1 SGHDT, CDR2 YYEEEE. The CDR3 is 13 amino acids. Deletions cut 3 bases from V and 8 bases from J, with 14 bases between. Investigators amplified TCR beta CDR3 regions from RNA transcripts. An initial RT-PCR round employing HTBI primers preceded a second-round multiplex PCR. MiXCR, applied by TCRdb to the multiplex PCR reads, yields one record per CDR3 protein. The data contain about 640,000 distinct CDR3 sequences, over 40% of them singletons.

The sequenced sample consisted of peripheral blood. The clonotype originates from an adult man with Graves' ophthalmopathy. J is TRBJ1-2 and V is TRBV5-6; D unresolved. The CDR3 DNA reads TGTGCCAGCAGCTCTCAACAAGGGCGAGGCTACACCTTC. Translated: CASSSQQGRGYTF. The complete variable domain, with remaining parts taken from reference TRBV5-6 and TRBJ1-2, reads DAGVTQSPTHLIKTRGQQVTLRCSPKSGHDTVSWYQQALGQGPQFIFQYYEEEERQRGNFPDRFSGHQFPNYSSELNVNALLLGDSALYLCASSSQQGRGYTFGSGTRLTVV.